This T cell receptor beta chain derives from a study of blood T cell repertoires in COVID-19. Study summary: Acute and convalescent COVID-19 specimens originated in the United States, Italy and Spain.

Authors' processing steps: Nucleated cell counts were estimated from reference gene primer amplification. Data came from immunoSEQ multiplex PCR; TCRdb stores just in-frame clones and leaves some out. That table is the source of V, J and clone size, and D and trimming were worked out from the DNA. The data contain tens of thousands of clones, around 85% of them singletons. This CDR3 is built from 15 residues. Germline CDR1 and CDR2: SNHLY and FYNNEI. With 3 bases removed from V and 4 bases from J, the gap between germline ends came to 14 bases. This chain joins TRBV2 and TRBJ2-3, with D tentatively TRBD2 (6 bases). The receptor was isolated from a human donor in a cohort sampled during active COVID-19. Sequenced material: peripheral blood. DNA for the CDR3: TGTGCCAGCAGTGAGGTTTCACCGGGGGCAGATACGCAGTATTTT. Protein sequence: CASSEVSPGADTQYF. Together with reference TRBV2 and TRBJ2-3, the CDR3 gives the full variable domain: EPEVTQTPSHQVTQMGQEVILRCVPISNHLYFYWYRQILGQKVEFLVSFYNNEISEKSEIFDDQFSVERPDGSNFTLKIRSTKLEDSAMYFCASSEVSPGADTQYFGPGTRLTVL.